Below, 26 T cell receptor beta chains from the same sample are listed, as sequenced in a study of Ad26.COV2.S vaccination and SARS-CoV-2 variants. Using immunoSEQ multiplex PCR, the repertoire was profiled, and TCRdb retains in-frame clones only, with some absent. The repertoire has some 300,000 clones, 70% to 90% of them found once; the top ten carry 2% to 2.5%. Treatment noted: some 20 received Ad26.COV2.S at low or high dose, single or two shots; 5 received placebo; per-sample allocation not given. Collection of samples fell on day 63 after the first vaccine or placebo injection. The specimen was peripheral blood, collected in a trial of Ad26.COV2.S vaccine versus placebo. The receptors were gathered from a person between 18 and 65 years old who received the Ad26.COV2.S COVID-19 vaccine or a placebo.

A single count supports this clone. The rearrangement joins TRBV10-3 to TRBJ1-2, with TRBD1 identical over 8 bases. The germline CDR1 and CDR2 sequences are ENHRY and SYGVKD. CDR3 size: 17 residues. The V gene end was trimmed by 4 bases and the J gene end by 4 bases; junction bases not matched to a gene: 14. The CDR3 loop reads CAISARTGPSEGYGYTF. DNA for the CDR3: TGTGCCATCAGTGCGAGGACAGGGCCCTCGGAGGGCTATGGCTACACCTTC.

The CDR3 DNA reads TGTGCCAGCAGCGGGCCCGGACAGGTTAGCACAGATACGCAGTATTTT. Translated, it gives CASSGPGQVSTDTQYF. V usage is TRBV5-4 and J usage is TRBJ2-3, with 7 nucleotides matching TRBD1. J was trimmed by 0 bases and V by 4 bases; bases with no gene match: 8. From germline, CDR1 is SGHNT and CDR2 YYREEE (reference sequence). The CDR3 contains 16 residues.

This chain joins TRBV6-5 and TRBJ1-4; D ambiguous. Per germline, CDR1 MNHEY and CDR2 SVGAGI. Trimming took 3 bases from V and 3 from J, leaving 11 bases between them. The CDR3 runs to 15 residues. The CDR3 here is CASSYSRVSNEKLFF. The CDR3 DNA follows: TGTGCCAGCAGTTATAGTAGGGTCTCTAATGAAAAACTGTTTTTT.

The chain employs TRBV6-5 and TRBJ2-1; D is unresolved. This CDR3 contains 14 residues. Germline V gene sequence: CDR1 MNHEY, CDR2 SVGAGI. Trimming took 6 bases from V and 2 from J, leaving 11 bases between them. Here the CDR3 DNA reads TGTGCCAGCAGGGAGCCAGGCGCCTACAATGAGCAGTTCTTC. Its protein product is CASREPGAYNEQFF.

The chain joins TRBV11-2 to TRBJ1-6, with D hard to call. V lost 2 bases, J lost 1 base, and 6 bases lay in between. The CDR3 is 15 amino acids. The germline V gene encodes CDR1 SGHAT and CDR2 FQNNGV. The CDR3 loop reads CASSLPGSYNSPLHF. The CDR3 coding sequence is TGTGCCAGCAGCTTACCGGGTTCCTATAATTCACCCCTCCACTTT.

The J gene is TRBJ1-1, the V gene TRBV11-2, with a weak D call TRBD1 (5 bases). The CDR3 has 16 amino acids. Per the germline V gene, CDR1 is SGHAT and CDR2 is FQNNGV. V dropped 5 bases and J dropped 2 bases, with 18 bases sitting between them. Here the CDR3 DNA reads TGTGCCAGCAGCCCCAGGGAGGTGGCAGCTAACACTGAAGCTTTCTTT. It yields the protein CASSPREVAANTEAFF. Complete variable domain (other parts from reference TRBV11-2 and TRBJ1-1): EAGVAQSPRYKIIEKRQSVAFWCNPISGHATLYWYQQILGQGPKLLIQFQNNGVVDDSQLPKDRFSAERLKGVDSTLKIQPAKLEDSAVYLCASSPREVAANTEAFFGQGTRLTVV.

The J gene is TRBJ1-3, the V gene TRBV4-1; D is ambiguous. There are 16 residues in the CDR3. V lost 1 base, J lost 0 bases, and 10 bases lay in between. Per germline, CDR1 MGHRA and CDR2 YSYEKL. CDR3 protein: CASSQASLTSGNTIYF. DNA for the CDR3: TGCGCCAGCAGCCAAGCTTCCCTAACCTCTGGAAACACCATATATTTT.

The J gene is TRBJ1-1, the V gene TRBV18; D gene ambiguous. Germline V gives CDR1 KGHSH, CDR2 LQKENI. Between the trimmed V and J ends, which lost 0 bases and 6 bases, there was a span of 14 bases. This CDR3 is built from 15 residues. The CDR3 nucleotides are TGTGCCAGCTCACCACCTACGGGTTTTGAAGCTGAAGCTTTCTTT. Translation: CASSPPTGFEAEAFF.

The chain uses TRBV7-6 and TRBJ1-2; D may be TRBD1 (6 bases). The germline CDR1 and CDR2 sequences are SGHVS and FNYEAQ. This CDR3 has 15 amino acids. V was trimmed by 4 bases and J by 2 bases, leaving 14 bases between them. The CDR3, as DNA: TGTGCCAGCAGCTACCAACAGGGACAAAACTATGGCTACACCTTC. It encodes CASSYQQGQNYGYTF.

The J gene is TRBJ2-5, the V gene TRBV5-6; D not certain. Trimming took off 2 bases at V and 4 bases at J, with 9 bases between the two ends. This CDR3 has 13 residues. Looked up from germline, CDR1 is SGHDT and CDR2 is YYEEEE. Here the CDR3 DNA reads TGTGCCAGCAGCTTCTGGCCCGGAGAGACCCAGTACTTC. Translation: CASSFWPGETQYF.

V usage is TRBV7-2 and J usage is TRBJ2-3; D might be TRBD1 or TRBD2, each matching 5 bases. Deletions cut 5 bases from V and 10 bases from J, with 13 bases between. Germline CDR1 SGHTA, CDR2 FQGNSA. The CDR3 runs to 12 residues. CDR3 protein: CASSPTGAAQYF. The CDR3 nucleotides read TGTGCCAGCAGCCCGACCGGGGCTGCGCAGTATTTT.

The rearrangement links TRBV19 to TRBJ2-2, with D perhaps matching TRBD1 (5 bases). Germline V gives CDR1 LNHDA, CDR2 SQIVND (reference sequence). The V end was cut by 4 bases, the J end by 9 bases, with 12 bases between. The CDR3 extends over 13 amino acids. The DNA of the CDR3 is TGTGCCAGTAGTACCGACAGCCTGAGGGAGCTGTTTTTT. Amino acid sequence: CASSTDSLRELFF.

V and J are TRBV5-6 and TRBJ2-3, with D perhaps matching TRBD1 (6 bases). The germline V gene encodes CDR1 SGHDT and CDR2 YYEEEE. V dropped 6 bases and J dropped 3 bases, with 14 bases sitting between them. The CDR3 totals 14 residues. The CDR3 here is CASNPQGWTDTQYF. DNA for the CDR3: TGTGCCAGCAACCCACAGGGATGGACAGATACGCAGTATTTT.

The chain carries TRBV19 and TRBJ2-3; 9 bases agree with TRBD1. The CDR3 totals 17 residues. From germline, CDR1 is LNHDA and CDR2 SQIVND (reference sequence). V dropped 7 bases and J dropped 1; count of bases not matched to a gene: 12. The CDR3 region has the DNA TGTGCCAGTACTCCCAGGGGGGGGACAGGGCGCACAGATACGCAGTATTTT. Translated, it gives CASTPRGGTGRTDTQYF.

This chain links TRBV18 with TRBJ1-3; no clear D gene. The CDR3 has 13 amino acids. With 3 bases removed from V and 2 bases from J, the gap between germline ends came to 5 bases. CDR1 and CDR2 (germline): KGHSH, LQKENI. CDR3 in amino acids: CASSPPTGNTIYF. DNA for the CDR3: TGTGCCAGCTCACCCCCTACTGGAAACACCATATATTTT.

The V gene is TRBV7-9, the J gene TRBJ2-1; TRBD1 matches 8 bases. This CDR3 has 16 amino acids. Trimming took 2 bases from V and 2 from J; bases not matched to a gene: 5. Germline V CDR1 and CDR2: SEHNR, FQNEAQ (reference sequence). The CDR3 reads CASSLRGTGTYNEQFF. The CDR3 nucleotides are TGTGCCAGCAGCTTAAGAGGGACAGGCACCTACAATGAGCAGTTCTTC.

The chain joins TRBV29-1 to TRBJ2-5; unclear D gene. V gave up 2 bases and J gave up 1 base, with 8 bases separating them. The CDR3 runs 13 residues. Germline loops: CDR1 SQVTM, CDR2 ANQGSEA. CDR3 sequence (DNA): TGCAGCGTTGAAATGGCCCGCCAAGAGACCCAGTACTTC. This encodes CSVEMARQETQYF. The full variable domain, its missing parts supplied by reference TRBV29-1 and TRBJ2-5, is SAVISQKPSRDICQRGTSLTIQCQVDSQVTMMFWYRQQPGQSLTLIATANQGSEATYESGFVIDKFPISRPNLTFSTLTVSNMSPEDSSIYLCSVEMARQETQYFGPGTRLLVL.

A single count supports this clone. The chain uses TRBV6-5 and TRBJ2-3, with a possible D match to TRBD2 (6 bases). The CDR3 has 15 residues. Per germline, CDR1 MNHEY and CDR2 SVGAGI. The V end was cut by 3 bases, the J end by 6 bases, with 16 bases between. CDR3 in amino acids: CASSYRGTQGDTQYF. The CDR3, as DNA: TGTGCCAGCAGTTATCGGGGGACCCAAGGGGATACGCAGTATTTT.

The chain has TRBV4-2 and TRBJ2-2; TRBD2 aligns across 7 bases. Germline-derived CDR1 and CDR2 are LGHNA and YNFKEQ. The length of the CDR3 is 17 residues. With V trimmed by 0 bases and J by 2 bases, 6 bases remained unmatched. CDR3 bases: TGTGCCAGCAGCCAAGATCGGGGCGGGGGTAACACCGGGGAGCTGTTTTTT. This codes for CASSQDRGGGNTGELFF.

The chain carries TRBV27 and TRBJ2-2, with no clear D. CDR3 size: 12 residues. Germline V gene lookup returns CDR1 MNHEY and CDR2 SMNVEV (reference sequence). Trimming cost V 4 bases and J 4 bases, with 4 bases left between them. The CDR3 sequence: CASSSSTGELFF. CDR3 nucleotide sequence: TGTGCCAGCAGTTCCTCCACCGGGGAGCTGTTTTTT.

V gene TRBV6-5 combines with J gene TRBJ2-2, with D possibly matching TRBD1 (6 bases). CDR3 size: 12 residues. V dropped 6 bases and J dropped 8 bases, with 10 bases sitting between them. Germline V gene data show CDR1 as MNHEY and CDR2 as SVGAGI. The CDR3 protein is CASRPGQGELFF. CDR3 in DNA: TGTGCCAGCAGACCTGGACAGGGGGAGCTGTTTTTT.

The V and J genes are TRBV4-2 and TRBJ2-3; no reliable D call. The germline gives CDR1 LGHNA, CDR2 YNFKEQ. The CDR3 loop spans 15 amino acids. V shed 0 bases and J shed 7 bases, with 14 bases lying between them. The CDR3 loop reads CASSQETRGTNTQYF. DNA for the CDR3: TGTGCCAGCAGCCAAGAGACGAGAGGAACTAATACGCAGTATTTT.

The chain couples TRBV5-1 to TRBJ2-3; the match to TRBD2 covers 16 bases. V shed 3 bases and J 4 bases; nucleotides not matched to a gene: 14. The germline CDR1 and CDR2 sequences are SGHRS and YFSETQ. The CDR3 sequence is 20 residues long. In DNA, the CDR3 is TGCGCCAGCAGCTCACCGGGACTAGCGGGGGGGCTTCTTCTTGCAGATACGCAGTATTTT. It specifies CASSSPGLAGGLLLADTQYF.

CDR3 region: CASSPPDEREETQYF. CDR3 DNA sequence: TGTGCCAGCTCACCACCAGACGAACGGGAAGAGACCCAGTACTTC. The chain has TRBV18 and TRBJ2-5, with D uncertain. Germline V gene sequence: CDR1 KGHSH, CDR2 LQKENI. The V gene lost 0 bases and the J gene lost 3 bases, with 11 bases spanning the gap. The CDR3 consists of 15 residues.

This clone was counted once. The chain uses TRBV6-5 and TRBJ1-5; 9 bases map to TRBD1. The CDR3 covers 15 residues. Unmatched junction bases numbered 8, after V lost 6 bases and J lost 5 bases. The germline CDR1 and CDR2 sequences are MNHEY and SVGAGI. The CDR3 nucleotides are TGTGCCAGCAGCTGGGGACAGGGTGAGGATCAGCCCCAGCATTTT. Translation gives CASSWGQGEDQPQHF.

This chain connects TRBV7-2 to TRBJ2-2, with D possibly being TRBD1 (6 bases). Trimming took 5 bases from V and 11 from J, leaving 12 bases between them. Germline V gene sequence: CDR1 SGHTA, CDR2 FQGNSA. This CDR3 is built from 12 residues. The CDR3 DNA follows: TGTGCCAGCAGCCCGATGACAGGCGAGCTGTTTTTT. Amino acid sequence: CASSPMTGELFF.